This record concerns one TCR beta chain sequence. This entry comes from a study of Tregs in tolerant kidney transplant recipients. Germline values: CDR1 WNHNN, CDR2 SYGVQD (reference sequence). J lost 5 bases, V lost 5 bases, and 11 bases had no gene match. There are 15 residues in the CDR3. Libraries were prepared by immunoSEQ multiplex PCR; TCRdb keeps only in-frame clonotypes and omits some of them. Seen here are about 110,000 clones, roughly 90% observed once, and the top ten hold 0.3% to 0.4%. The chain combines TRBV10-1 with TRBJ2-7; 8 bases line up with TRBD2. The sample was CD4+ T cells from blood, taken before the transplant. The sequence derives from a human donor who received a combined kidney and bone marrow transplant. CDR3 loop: CASSPSGTRGHEQYF. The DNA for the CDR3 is TGCGCCAGCAGTCCATCCGGGACTAGAGGTCACGAGCAGTACTTC.